This T cell receptor beta chain is from a study of blood T cell repertoires in COVID-19. Study background: There were acute and convalescent COVID-19 samples, and they came from the United States, Italy and Spain. Sources were T cells, B-cell-depleted T cells, or PBMCs; the material itself was cDNA or gDNA.

One Seattle source followed patients from active infection through their disease course. Trimming at V came to 3 bases and at J to 6 bases, leaving 4 bases not matched to a gene. CDR3 length equals 13 residues. The germline gives CDR1 SGHAT, CDR2 FQDESV (reference sequence). As originally analysed: Reference gene primers were amplified, and this amplification served to estimate nucleated cell counts. The data were produced by immunoSEQ multiplex PCR, yet TCRdb's version contains in-frame clones alone and is incomplete. V and J calls and clone size are copied from that table; D and trimming were computed from the DNA. The table has about 360,000 clones, 86% seen once.

Sequences were obtained from peripheral blood. The V call is TRBV11-1, the J call TRBJ1-2; 7 bases line up with TRBD1. The clonotype comes from a woman aged 60-70 years with COVID-19, enrolled during active disease. In DNA form, the CDR3 reads TGTGCCAGCAGCTTGGGCAGGGGGGATGGCTACACCTTC. The encoded protein is CASSLGRGDGYTF.